These T cell receptor beta chains were read from a single sample in a study of beta chain features in type 1 diabetes. The table came from immunoSEQ multiplex PCR; TCRdb's copy has only in-frame clones and leaves some out. Of about 170,000 clones in the sample, around 8% were seen once. The specimen was central memory CD4+ T cells from blood. The receptors derive from a woman aged 40 to 50 with type 1 diabetes. The CDR3 runs from the conserved cysteine through the conserved F or W. The D gene is left open where the match is weak. Not every row has a clone size; where given, it reads once, few, many or a size class.

j_gene: TRBJ1-5
abundance: few
v_gene: TRBV7-9
d_gene: -
CDR3aa: CASSFGERQHF
CDR3nt: TGTGCCAGCAGCTTTGGGGAGCGCCAGCATTTT

j_gene: TRBJ2-7
abundance: -
v_gene: TRBV29-1
d_gene: -
CDR3aa: CSVGPGMGYEQYF
CDR3nt: TGCAGCGTGGGCCCCGGGATGGGATACGAGCAGTACTTC

j_gene: TRBJ1-1
abundance: few
v_gene: TRBV4-2
d_gene: -
CDR3aa: CASSRDTWMNTEAFF
CDR3nt: TGTGCCAGCAGCCGGGACACCTGGATGAACACTGAAGCTTTCTTT

j_gene: TRBJ2-1
abundance: -
v_gene: TRBV5-6
d_gene: -
CDR3aa: CASSLAGTGLYDEQFF
CDR3nt: TGTGCCAGCAGCTTGGCCGGGACTGGGCTTTACGATGAGCAGTTCTTC

j_gene: TRBJ1-2
abundance: -
v_gene: TRBV6-6
d_gene: -
CDR3aa: CASSYSMGGANYGYTF
CDR3nt: TGTGCCAGCAGTTACTCGATGGGGGGAGCTAACTATGGCTACACCTTC

j_gene: TRBJ1-2
abundance: few
v_gene: TRBV12-2
d_gene: -
CDR3aa: CASRPRQGARDYGYTF
CDR3nt: TGTGCAAGTCGCCCCCGACAGGGGGCGAGGGACTATGGCTACACCTTC

j_gene: TRBJ1-5
abundance: few
v_gene: TRBV2
d_gene: TRBD1
CDR3aa: CASGQGPNQPQHF
CDR3nt: TGTGCCAGCGGACAGGGTCCGAATCAGCCCCAGCATTTT

j_gene: TRBJ2-1
abundance: few
v_gene: TRBV9
d_gene: TRBD2
CDR3aa: CASSVAGGVPYNEQFF
CDR3nt: TGTGCCAGCAGCGTAGCCGGGGGGGTCCCCTACAATGAGCAGTTCTTC

j_gene: TRBJ1-5
abundance: few
v_gene: TRBV30
d_gene: TRBD1
CDR3aa: CAWGDRDNQPQHF
CDR3nt: TGTGCCTGGGGGGACAGGGACAATCAGCCCCAGCATTTT

j_gene: TRBJ2-7
abundance: many
v_gene: TRBV4-1
d_gene: TRBD1
CDR3aa: CASSRLGQASYEQYF
CDR3nt: TGCGCCAGCAGCCGCCTCGGACAGGCTTCCTACGAGCAGTACTTC

j_gene: TRBJ2-1
abundance: many
v_gene: TRBV28
d_gene: TRBD2
CDR3aa: CASTPTSGRPDEQFF
CDR3nt: TGTGCCAGCACCCCCACTAGCGGGAGGCCAGATGAGCAGTTCTTC

j_gene: TRBJ2-3
abundance: many
v_gene: TRBV29-1
d_gene: TRBD2
CDR3aa: CSVEVFTSGRTDTQYF
CDR3nt: TGCAGCGTTGAAGTTTTCACTAGCGGGAGGACAGATACGCAGTATTTT

j_gene: TRBJ1-1
abundance: few
v_gene: TRBV18
d_gene: TRBD1
CDR3aa: CASSPRGQGGTEAFF
CDR3nt: TGTGCCAGCTCACCACGGGGACAGGGGGGCACTGAAGCTTTCTTT

j_gene: TRBJ2-1
abundance: -
v_gene: TRBV28
d_gene: TRBD2
CDR3aa: CASSVSTGTNNEQFF
CDR3nt: TGTGCCAGCAGTGTATCCACCGGGACTAACAATGAGCAGTTCTTC

j_gene: TRBJ2-2
abundance: few
v_gene: TRBV7-9
d_gene: TRBD1
CDR3aa: CASSRTGRTGELFF
CDR3nt: TGTGCCAGCAGCCGGACAGGGAGGACCGGGGAGCTGTTTTTT

j_gene: TRBJ2-7
abundance: many
v_gene: TRBV30
d_gene: -
CDR3aa: CAWSTVYEQYF
CDR3nt: TGTGCCTGGAGTACGGTCTACGAGCAGTACTTC

j_gene: TRBJ1-5
abundance: -
v_gene: TRBV5-6
d_gene: -
CDR3aa: CASSLSGDRQPQHF
CDR3nt: TGTGCCAGCAGCTTATCGGGGGATAGACAGCCCCAGCATTTT

j_gene: TRBJ1-1
abundance: few
v_gene: TRBV4-1
d_gene: TRBD1
CDR3aa: CASSQAGTVREAFF
CDR3nt: TGCGCCAGCAGCCAAGCCGGGACAGTGCGTGAAGCTTTCTTT

j_gene: TRBJ2-5
abundance: few
v_gene: TRBV29-1
d_gene: -
CDR3aa: CSVEGTDWETQYF
CDR3nt: TGCAGCGTTGAAGGGACAGATTGGGAGACCCAGTACTTC

j_gene: TRBJ1-6
abundance: -
v_gene: TRBV9
d_gene: TRBD1
CDR3aa: CASSAQTGQGNSPLHF
CDR3nt: TGTGCCAGCAGCGCGCAGACCGGACAGGGTAATTCACCCCTCCACTTT

j_gene: TRBJ1-1
abundance: -
v_gene: TRBV5-1
d_gene: TRBD1
CDR3aa: CASSLARGTENTEAFF
CDR3nt: TGCGCCAGCAGCTTGGCCCGAGGGACAGAGAACACTGAAGCTTTCTTT

j_gene: TRBJ1-1
abundance: few
v_gene: TRBV7-6
d_gene: -
CDR3aa: CASSPLSRTEAFF
CDR3nt: TGTGCCAGCAGCCCGTTGAGCAGGACTGAAGCTTTCTTT

j_gene: TRBJ1-2
abundance: few
v_gene: TRBV2
d_gene: -
CDR3aa: CASSEAESGGGYTF
CDR3nt: TGTGCCAGCAGTGAAGCGGAATCGGGTGGTGGCTACACCTTC

j_gene: TRBJ1-1
abundance: -
v_gene: TRBV2
d_gene: -
CDR3aa: CASSERLSGGQTTFF
CDR3nt: TGTGCCAGCAGTGAGCGATTATCCGGTGGACAGACGACTTTCTTT

j_gene: TRBJ2-1
abundance: -
v_gene: TRBV2
d_gene: -
CDR3aa: CATQWAGAGEQFF
CDR3nt: TGTGCCACTCAATGGGCAGGGGCAGGAGAGCAGTTCTTC

j_gene: TRBJ1-6
abundance: -
v_gene: TRBV11-2
d_gene: -
CDR3aa: CASSFSAGIGLRSPLHF
CDR3nt: TGTGCCAGCAGCTTTTCCGCAGGGATCGGTTTACGTTCACCCCTCCACTTT

j_gene: TRBJ1-1
abundance: few
v_gene: TRBV18
d_gene: TRBD1
CDR3aa: CASSLGTAQNTEAFF
CDR3nt: TGTGCCAGCTCACTCGGGACAGCTCAGAACACTGAAGCTTTCTTT

j_gene: TRBJ1-3
abundance: -
v_gene: TRBV4-2
d_gene: -
CDR3aa: CASSQDSLSGNTIYF
CDR3nt: TGTGCCAGCAGCCAAGATTCCCTCTCTGGAAACACCATATATTTT

j_gene: TRBJ2-1
abundance: -
v_gene: TRBV25-1
d_gene: TRBD2
CDR3aa: CASSWRAGGYNEQFF
CDR3nt: TGTGCCAGCAGTTGGAGAGCGGGAGGGTACAATGAGCAGTTCTTC